This T cell receptor (beta chain) came from a study of cytomegalovirus exposure and HLA in healthy donors. Worth noting for this clone: The antigen remains undetermined.

General study findings and limits: A later look showed TCR association rates differing by HLA locus, highest for DRB1 and lowest for HLA-C. What a later analysis showed was that several of the most significant clusters appeared linked to common viral pathogens.

A multiplex PCR was run with 60 Vbeta primers and 13 Jbeta primers. Profiling relied on immunoSEQ multiplex PCR, and the TCRdb table lists in-frame clones only, not all of them. The data contain a few hundred thousand clones, about 80% of them seen just once; the ten biggest clones take up 8%. Healthy people donating bone marrow made up the donors. Germline V gene data show CDR1 as MNHNS and CDR2 as SASEGT. With 3 bases removed from V and 2 bases from J, the gap between germline ends came to 9 bases. The length of the CDR3 is 14 residues. The TCR was taken from a woman aged 55 to 70 in good health and CMV-seropositive. The chain joins TRBV6-1 to TRBJ2-3; D possibly corresponds to TRBD2 (6 bases). What was sequenced was PBMCs. In nucleotides, the CDR3 is TGTGCCAGCAGTGATCGGGGGTTCACAGATACGCAGTATTTT. The encoded protein is CASSDRGFTDTQYF.